This paragraph reports one T cell receptor (beta chain). This entry is derived from a study of blood T cell repertoires in COVID-19. At the level of the study: Specimens from acute and convalescent COVID-19 originated in the United States, Italy and Spain. Sources were T cells, B-cell-depleted T cells, or PBMCs; the material itself was cDNA or gDNA.

Trimming removed 3 bases at V and 4 bases at J, with 15 bases between. The CDR3 runs to 16 residues. The germline V gene has CDR1 SGHTA and CDR2 FQGTGA. TCRdb's table, derived via immunoSEQ multiplex PCR, lists solely in-frame clones and lacks some. This repertoire shows more than 50,000 clones, 65% to 85% found once; its top ten account for 35% to 55%. What was sequenced was peripheral blood. The receptor's source is a man aged 65 to 79 with active or convalescent COVID-19. This chain joins TRBV7-3 and TRBJ2-2; D may be TRBD1 (6 bases). The CDR3 DNA reads as TGTGCCAGCAGCTTCTCCAGGGGTCCGGGCACCGGGGAGCTGTTTTTT. This translates into CASSFSRGPGTGELFF.